What follows describes a single T cell receptor beta chain. This clonotype occurred many times. Its antigen remains undetermined. No qualities accompany the bases; no much larger clone lies one base away. TCRdb shows the sequencer as Illumina HiSeq 1500. Through fastp at Q25 and MiXCR, TCRdb rebuilt clones from the public reads, retaining in-frame beta chains. Rows matching on CDR3 protein sequence are summarized as one entry with the most common DNA and genes. This sample holds about 230,000 distinct CDR3 sequences; about 7% were observed only once. The leading ten clones occupy 5.5% to 8% of the sample. The data originate from a study of T cell repertoires in cytomegalovirus infection (dated by TCRdb to between 2019 and 2020). Some background on the complete study: Because public TCR beta signatures pointed to carriage of CMV infection together with the matching HLA type, the HLA type of each donor mattered for the analysis. Findings and caveats that apply to the study as a whole: In both this cohort and an independent cohort of several hundred donors, the cumulative frequency of public TCR beta family members distinguished carriers of CMV infection plus the relevant HLA type. The ex vivo response was dominated by HLA-C-restricted CMV-specific TCR beta clonotypes, which also provided the single most frequent clonotype in two of eight donors.

CDR1 and CDR2 (SQVTM, ANQGSEA) derive from the germline V gene. Measured from the cysteine to the phenylalanine, the CDR3 is 13 residues long. Left in the record is the CDR3 DNA by itself, 39 bases read in frame from the first base. V has 2 bases trimmed and J has 2 bases trimmed; junction bases matching no gene number 2. This receptor was obtained from a human donor in good health (CMV status not recorded). Some clones in this sample may be carry-over from other donors' samples. Rearrangement joined TRBV29-1 to TRBJ2-5, and TRBD2 matches 7 of the central bases. Sequencing input: PBMCs. The DNA is as follows: TGCAGCGTTGAACCAGCGGGGCAAGAGACCCAGTACTTC. Translated, this is CSVEPAGQETQYF.